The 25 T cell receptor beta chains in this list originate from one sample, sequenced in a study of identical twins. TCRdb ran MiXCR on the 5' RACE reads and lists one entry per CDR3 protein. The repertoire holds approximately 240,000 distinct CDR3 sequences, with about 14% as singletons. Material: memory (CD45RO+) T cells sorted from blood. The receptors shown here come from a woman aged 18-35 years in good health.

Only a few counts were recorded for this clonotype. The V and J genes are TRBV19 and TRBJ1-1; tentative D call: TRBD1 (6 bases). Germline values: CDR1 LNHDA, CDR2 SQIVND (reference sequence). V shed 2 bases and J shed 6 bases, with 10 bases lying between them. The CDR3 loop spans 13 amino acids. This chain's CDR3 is CASSIPPGAEAFF. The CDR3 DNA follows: TGTGCCAGTAGTATACCCCCAGGGGCTGAAGCTTTCTTT.

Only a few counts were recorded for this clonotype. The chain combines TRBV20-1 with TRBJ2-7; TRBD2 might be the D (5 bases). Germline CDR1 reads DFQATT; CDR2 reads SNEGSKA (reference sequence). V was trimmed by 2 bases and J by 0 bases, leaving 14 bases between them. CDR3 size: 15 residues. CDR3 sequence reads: CSARPRVGDSYEQYF. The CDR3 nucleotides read TGCAGTGCTAGACCTCGCGTGGGAGACTCCTACGAGCAGTACTTC.

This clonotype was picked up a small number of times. In DNA, the CDR3 is TGTGCCATCAGTGAGTCAGGCAGGGAGGGGATCTACAATGAGCAGTTCTTC. Protein: CAISESGREGIYNEQFF. The J gene is TRBJ2-1, the V gene TRBV10-3; 7 nucleotides match TRBD2. V lost 0 bases, J lost 3 bases, and 8 bases stayed unmatched. This CDR3 contains 17 residues. Germline V lookup: CDR1 ENHRY, CDR2 SYGVKD.

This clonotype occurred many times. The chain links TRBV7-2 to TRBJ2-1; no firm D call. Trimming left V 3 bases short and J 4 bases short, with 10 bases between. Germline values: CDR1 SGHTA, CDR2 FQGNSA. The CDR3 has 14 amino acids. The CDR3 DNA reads TGTGCCAGCAGCTTCTACGGGTATTACAATGAGCAGTTCTTC. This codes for CASSFYGYYNEQFF.

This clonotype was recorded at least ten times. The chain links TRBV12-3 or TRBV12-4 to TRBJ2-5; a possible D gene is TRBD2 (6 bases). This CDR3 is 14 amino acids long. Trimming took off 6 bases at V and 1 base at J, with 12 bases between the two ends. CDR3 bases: TGTGCCAGCAGCATTTACGGGGGCCAAGAGACCCAGTACTTC. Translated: CASSIYGGQETQYF.

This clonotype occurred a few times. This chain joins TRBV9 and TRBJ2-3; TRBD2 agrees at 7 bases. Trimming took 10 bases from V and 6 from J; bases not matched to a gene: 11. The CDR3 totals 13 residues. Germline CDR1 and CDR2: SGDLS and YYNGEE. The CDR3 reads CASGAGREDTQYF. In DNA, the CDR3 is TGTGCCTCAGGAGCGGGAAGGGAGGATACGCAGTATTTT.

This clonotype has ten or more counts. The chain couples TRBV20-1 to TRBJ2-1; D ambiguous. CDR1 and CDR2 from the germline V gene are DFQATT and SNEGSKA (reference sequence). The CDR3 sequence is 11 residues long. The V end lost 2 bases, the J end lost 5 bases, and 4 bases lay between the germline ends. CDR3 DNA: TGCAGTGCTAGACTCAACAATGAGCAGTTCTTC. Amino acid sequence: CSARLNNEQFF.

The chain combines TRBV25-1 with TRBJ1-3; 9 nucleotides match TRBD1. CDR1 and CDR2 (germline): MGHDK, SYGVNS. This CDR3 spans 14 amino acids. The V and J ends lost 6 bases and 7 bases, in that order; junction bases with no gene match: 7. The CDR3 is CASSPGQGSNTIYF. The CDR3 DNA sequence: TGTGCCAGCAGCCCGGGACAGGGCTCTAACACCATATATTTT.

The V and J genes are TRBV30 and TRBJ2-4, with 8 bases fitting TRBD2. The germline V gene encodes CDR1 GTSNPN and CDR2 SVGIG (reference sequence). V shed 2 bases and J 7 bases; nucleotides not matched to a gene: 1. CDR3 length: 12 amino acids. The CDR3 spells CAWSSGGNIQYF. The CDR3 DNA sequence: TGTGCCTGGAGTTCGGGGGGGAACATTCAGTACTTC.

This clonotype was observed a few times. As DNA, the CDR3 is TGCAGTGCTAGCCTGTCCAACGCCCACGAGCAGTACTTC. This codes for CSASLSNAHEQYF. V and J are TRBV20-1 and TRBJ2-7; D is ambiguous. This CDR3 has 13 amino acids. V gave up 3 bases and J gave up 5 bases, with 14 bases separating them. Germline CDR1 and CDR2: DFQATT and SNEGSKA (reference sequence).

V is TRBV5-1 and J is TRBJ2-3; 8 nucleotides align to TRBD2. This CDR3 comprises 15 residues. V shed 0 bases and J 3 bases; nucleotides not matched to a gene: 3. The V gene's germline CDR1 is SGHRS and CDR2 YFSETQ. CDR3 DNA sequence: TGCGCCAGCAGCTTGGACGGCGGGGGGACAGATACGCAGTATTTT. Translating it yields CASSLDGGGTDTQYF.

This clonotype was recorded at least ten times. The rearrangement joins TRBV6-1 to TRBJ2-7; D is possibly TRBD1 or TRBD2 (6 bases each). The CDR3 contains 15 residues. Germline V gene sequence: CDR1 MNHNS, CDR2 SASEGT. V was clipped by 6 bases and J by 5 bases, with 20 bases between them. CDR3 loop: CASRPDRRGTNEQYF. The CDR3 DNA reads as TGTGCCAGCAGACCTGACCGGAGGGGGACCAACGAGCAGTACTTC.

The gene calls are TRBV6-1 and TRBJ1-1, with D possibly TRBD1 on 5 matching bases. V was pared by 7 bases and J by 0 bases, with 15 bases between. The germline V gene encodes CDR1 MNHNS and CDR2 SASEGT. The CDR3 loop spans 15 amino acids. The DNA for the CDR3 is TGTGCCAGCAATCCCCGAGGGGTCATGAACACTGAAGCTTTCTTT. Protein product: CASNPRGVMNTEAFF.

The CDR3: CASSLSRVPGTGTQYF. The CDR3 nucleotides read TGTGCCAGCAGCTTATCACGGGTCCCGGGAACGGGGACCCAGTACTTC. V usage is TRBV7-7 and J usage is TRBJ2-5, with D tentatively TRBD2 (5 bases). Per the germline V gene, CDR1 is SSHAT and CDR2 is FNYEAQ (reference sequence). The CDR3 totals 16 residues. V gave up 2 bases and J gave up 7 bases, with 20 bases separating them.

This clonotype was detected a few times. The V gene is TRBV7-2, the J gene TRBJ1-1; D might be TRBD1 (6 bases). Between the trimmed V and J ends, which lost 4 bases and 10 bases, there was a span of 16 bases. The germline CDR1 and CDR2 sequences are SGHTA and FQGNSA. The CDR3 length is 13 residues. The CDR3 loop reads CASSSRGGQRAFF. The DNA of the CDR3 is TGTGCCAGCAGCTCGCGAGGGGGACAACGAGCTTTCTTT.

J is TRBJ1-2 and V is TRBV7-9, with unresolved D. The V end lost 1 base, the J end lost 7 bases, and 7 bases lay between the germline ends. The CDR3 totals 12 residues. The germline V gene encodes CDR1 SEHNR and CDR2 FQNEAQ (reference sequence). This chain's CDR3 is CASSLDYAGYTF. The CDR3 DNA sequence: TGTGCCAGCAGCTTAGATTATGCTGGCTACACCTTC. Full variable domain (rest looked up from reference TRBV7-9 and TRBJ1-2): DTGVSQNPRHKITKRGQNVTFRCDPISEHNRLYWYRQTLGQGPEFLTYFQNEAQLEKSRLLSDRFSAERPKGSFSTLEIQRTEQGDSAMYLCASSLDYAGYTFGSGTRLTVV.

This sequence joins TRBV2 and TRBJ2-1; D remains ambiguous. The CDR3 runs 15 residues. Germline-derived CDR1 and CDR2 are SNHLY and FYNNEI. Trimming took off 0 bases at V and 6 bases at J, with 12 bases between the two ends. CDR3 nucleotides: TGTGCCAGCAGTGAAGCGCTTGGGCCAATCAATGAGCAGTTCTTC. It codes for CASSEALGPINEQFF.

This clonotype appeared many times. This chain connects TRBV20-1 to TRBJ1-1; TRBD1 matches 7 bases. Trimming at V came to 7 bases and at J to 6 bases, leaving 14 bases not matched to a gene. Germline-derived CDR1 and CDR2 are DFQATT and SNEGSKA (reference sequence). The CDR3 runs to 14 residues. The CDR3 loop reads CSGSSGTDFPEAFF. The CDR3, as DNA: TGCAGTGGGTCATCCGGGACAGATTTCCCTGAAGCTTTCTTT.

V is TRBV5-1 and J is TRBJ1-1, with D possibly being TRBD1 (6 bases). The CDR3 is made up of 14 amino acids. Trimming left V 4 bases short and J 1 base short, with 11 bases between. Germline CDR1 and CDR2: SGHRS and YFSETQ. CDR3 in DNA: TGCGCCAGCAGCCCTCCGGGACAGAACACTGAAGCTTTCTTT. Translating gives CASSPPGQNTEAFF.

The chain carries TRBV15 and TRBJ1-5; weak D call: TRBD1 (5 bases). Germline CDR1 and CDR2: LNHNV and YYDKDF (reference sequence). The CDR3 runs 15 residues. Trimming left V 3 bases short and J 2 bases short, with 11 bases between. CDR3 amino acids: CATSRALGGNQPQHF. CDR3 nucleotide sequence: TGTGCCACCAGCAGGGCTCTGGGGGGCAATCAGCCCCAGCATTTT.

The CDR3 DNA reads TGTGCCAGCAGTTTATCGACAGGGTTTACCCCCTCCTACAATGAGCAGTTCTTC. Protein: CASSLSTGFTPSYNEQFF. The chain joins TRBV12-3 or TRBV12-4 to TRBJ2-1; 7 bases align to TRBD1. The CDR3 spans 18 residues. Losses at the gene ends were 2 bases for V and 0 bases for J; bases not matched to a gene: 10.

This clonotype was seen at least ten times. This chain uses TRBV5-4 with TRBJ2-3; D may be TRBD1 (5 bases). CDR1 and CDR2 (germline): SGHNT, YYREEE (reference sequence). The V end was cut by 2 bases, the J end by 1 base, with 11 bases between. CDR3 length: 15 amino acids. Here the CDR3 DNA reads TGTGCCAGCAGCTTAGATCAGGGCCGCACAGATACGCAGTATTTT. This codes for CASSLDQGRTDTQYF.

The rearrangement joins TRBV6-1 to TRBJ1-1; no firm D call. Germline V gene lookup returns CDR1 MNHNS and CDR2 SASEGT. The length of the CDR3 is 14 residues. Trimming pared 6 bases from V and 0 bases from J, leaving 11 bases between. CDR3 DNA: TGTGCCAGCAGAGTGGGCTCGATGAACACTGAAGCTTTCTTT. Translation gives CASRVGSMNTEAFF.

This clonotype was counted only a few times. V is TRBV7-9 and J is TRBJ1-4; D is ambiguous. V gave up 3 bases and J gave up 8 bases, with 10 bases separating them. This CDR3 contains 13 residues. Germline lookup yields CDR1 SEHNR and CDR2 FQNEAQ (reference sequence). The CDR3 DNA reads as TGTGCCAGCAGCTTCCCGTCCCGGGAAAAACTGTTTTTT. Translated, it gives CASSFPSREKLFF.

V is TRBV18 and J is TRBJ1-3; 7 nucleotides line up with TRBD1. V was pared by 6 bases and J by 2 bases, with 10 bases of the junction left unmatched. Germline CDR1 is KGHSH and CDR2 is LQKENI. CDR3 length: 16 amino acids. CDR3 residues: CASSPSRGSTGNTIYF. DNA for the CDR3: TGTGCCAGCTCTCCGAGCAGGGGGAGCACTGGAAACACCATATATTTT.